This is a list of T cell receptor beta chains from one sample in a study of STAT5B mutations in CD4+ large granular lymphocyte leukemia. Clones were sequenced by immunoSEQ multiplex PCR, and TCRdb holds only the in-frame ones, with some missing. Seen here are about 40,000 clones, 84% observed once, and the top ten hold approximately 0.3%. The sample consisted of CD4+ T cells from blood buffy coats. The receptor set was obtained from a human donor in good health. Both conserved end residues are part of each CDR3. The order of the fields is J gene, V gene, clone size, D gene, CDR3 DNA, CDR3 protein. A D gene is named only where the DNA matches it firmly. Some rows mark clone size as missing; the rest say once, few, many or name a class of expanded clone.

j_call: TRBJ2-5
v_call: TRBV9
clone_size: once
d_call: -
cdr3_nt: TGTGCCAGCAGCTCCCGTCCTAGTCTTATGGAGACCCAGTACTTC
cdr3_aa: CASSSRPSLMETQYF

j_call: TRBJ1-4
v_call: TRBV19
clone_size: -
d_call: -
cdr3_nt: TGTGCCAGTAGTATCCCCCCCGATGAAAAACTGTTTTTT
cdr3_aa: CASSIPPDEKLFF

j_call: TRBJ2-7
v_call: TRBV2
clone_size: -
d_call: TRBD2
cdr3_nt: TGTGCCAGCAGGTTCGGGGGGATCGCCTACGAGCAGTACTTC
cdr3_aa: CASRFGGIAYEQYF

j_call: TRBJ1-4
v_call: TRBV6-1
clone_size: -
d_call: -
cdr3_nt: TGTGCCAGCAGTGCCCGACAAGGGGAAAAACTGTTTTTT
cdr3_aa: CASSARQGEKLFF

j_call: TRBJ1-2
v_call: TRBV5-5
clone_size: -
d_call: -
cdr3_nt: TGTGCCAGCAGCTTTGAGGCCTATGGCTACACCTTC
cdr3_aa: CASSFEAYGYTF

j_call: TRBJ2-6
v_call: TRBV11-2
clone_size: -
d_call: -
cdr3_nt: TGTGCCAGCAGCTTAGGGGGGTCTGGGGCCAACGTCCTGACTTTC
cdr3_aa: CASSLGGSGANVLTF

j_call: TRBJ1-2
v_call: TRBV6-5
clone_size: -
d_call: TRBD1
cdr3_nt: TGTGCCAGCAGTCGGAGACAGGGGGTTCCCTATGGCTACACCTTC
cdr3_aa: CASSRRQGVPYGYTF

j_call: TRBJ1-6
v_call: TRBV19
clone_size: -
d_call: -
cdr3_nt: TGTGCCAGTAGTACAGACAGGCCGGGCGGCTATTCACCCCTCCACTTT
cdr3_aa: CASSTDRPGGYSPLHF

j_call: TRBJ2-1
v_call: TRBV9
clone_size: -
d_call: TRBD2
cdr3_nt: TGTGCCAGCAGCGTTATAGCGGGGATATACAATGAGCAGTTCTTC
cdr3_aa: CASSVIAGIYNEQFF

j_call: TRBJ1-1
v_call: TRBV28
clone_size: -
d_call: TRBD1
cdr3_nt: TGTGCCAGCAGTTCGGGGACAGGTCTAAAGAACACTGAAGCTTTCTTT
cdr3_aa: CASSSGTGLKNTEAFF

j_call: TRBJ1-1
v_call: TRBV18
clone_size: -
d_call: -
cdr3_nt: TGTGCCAGCTCACCAAGGACAGAAATGAACACTGAAGCTTTCTTT
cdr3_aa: CASSPRTEMNTEAFF

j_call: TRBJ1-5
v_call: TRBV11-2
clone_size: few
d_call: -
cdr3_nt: TGTGCCAGCAGCTTACAGATAAATCAGCCCCAGCATTTT
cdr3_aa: CASSLQINQPQHF

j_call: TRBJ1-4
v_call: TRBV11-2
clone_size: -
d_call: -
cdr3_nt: TGTGCCAGCAGCTTAGATCCGCAGGGGCTCTCTAATGAAAAACTGTTTTTT
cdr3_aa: CASSLDPQGLSNEKLFF

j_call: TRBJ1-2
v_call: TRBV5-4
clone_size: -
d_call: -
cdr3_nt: TGTGCCAGCAGCTTGGCCAGGGGCTCTAACTATGGCTACACCTTC
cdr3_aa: CASSLARGSNYGYTF

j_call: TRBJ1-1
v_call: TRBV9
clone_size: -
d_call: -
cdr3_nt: TGTGCCAGCAGCTCCAATCTGAACACTGAAGCTTTCTTT
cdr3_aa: CASSSNLNTEAFF

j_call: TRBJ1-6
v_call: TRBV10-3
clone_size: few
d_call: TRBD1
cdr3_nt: TGTGCCATCAGCGGGACAGGGGGCGTCTATAATTCACCCCTCCACTTT
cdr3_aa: CAISGTGGVYNSPLHF

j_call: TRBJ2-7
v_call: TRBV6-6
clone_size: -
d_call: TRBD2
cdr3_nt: TGTGCCAGCAGTTACTGGGGGAGGGAGTCCTACGAGCAGTACTTC
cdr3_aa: CASSYWGRESYEQYF

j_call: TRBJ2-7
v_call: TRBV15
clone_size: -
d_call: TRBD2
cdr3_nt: TGTGCCACCAGCCCAGGGACTAGCGGGAGACACGAGCAGTACTTC
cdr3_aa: CATSPGTSGRHEQYF

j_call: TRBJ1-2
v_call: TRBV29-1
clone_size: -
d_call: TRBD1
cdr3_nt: TGCAGCGTTGGGGGACAGGGGTATGGCTACACCTTC
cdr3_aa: CSVGGQGYGYTF

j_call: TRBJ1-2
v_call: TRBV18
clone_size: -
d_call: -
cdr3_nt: TGTGCCAGCTCACCGAACTCAGGAGCTAGTAACTATGGCTACACCTTC
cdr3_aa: CASSPNSGASNYGYTF

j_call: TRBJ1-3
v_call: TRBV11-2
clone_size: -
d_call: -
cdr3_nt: TGTGCCAGCAGTCTAGGGCGGGAAAACACCATATATTTT
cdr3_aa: CASSLGRENTIYF

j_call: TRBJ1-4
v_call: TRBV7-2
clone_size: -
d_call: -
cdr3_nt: TGTGCCAGCAGCTTATCCGGGGGCTTTGAAAAACTGTTTTTT
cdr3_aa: CASSLSGGFEKLFF

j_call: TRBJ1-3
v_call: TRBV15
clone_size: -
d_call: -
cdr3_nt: TGTGCCACCAGCGCAGGGACCCTTATAAACACCATATATTTT
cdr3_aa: CATSAGTLINTIYF

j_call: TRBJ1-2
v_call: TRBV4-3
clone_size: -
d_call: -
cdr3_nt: TGCGCCAGCAGCCAATCCCCGGGACCGGTCTATGGCTACACCTTC
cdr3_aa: CASSQSPGPVYGYTF

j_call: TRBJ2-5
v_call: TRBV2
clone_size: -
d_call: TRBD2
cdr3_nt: TGTGCCAGCAGCCTCGGACTAGCGCCGGAGACCCAGTACTTC
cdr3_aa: CASSLGLAPETQYF

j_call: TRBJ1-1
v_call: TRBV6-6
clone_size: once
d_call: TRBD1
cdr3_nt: TGTGCCAGCAGCCCCGGGACAGGGGCCCTCCCTTTCTTT
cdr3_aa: CASSPGTGALPFF

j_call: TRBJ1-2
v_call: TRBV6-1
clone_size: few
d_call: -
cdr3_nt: TGTGCCAGCAGTGAACTTGTAGTGGAAGGCTATGGCTACACCTTC
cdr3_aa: CASSELVVEGYGYTF

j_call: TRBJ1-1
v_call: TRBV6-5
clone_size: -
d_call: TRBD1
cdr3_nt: TGTGCCAGCAGACCGTTACAGGGGGCGGACACTGAAGCTTTCTTT
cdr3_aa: CASRPLQGADTEAFF

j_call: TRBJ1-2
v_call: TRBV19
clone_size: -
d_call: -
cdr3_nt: TGTGCCAGTAGTATTTTCGACTATGGCTACACCTTC
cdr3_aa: CASSIFDYGYTF

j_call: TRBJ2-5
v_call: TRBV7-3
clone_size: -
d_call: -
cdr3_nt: TGTGCCAGCAGCTTAATCCCCGGGGCAGAACAGACCCAGTACTTC
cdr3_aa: CASSLIPGAEQTQYF

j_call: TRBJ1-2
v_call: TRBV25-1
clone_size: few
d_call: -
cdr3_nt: TGTGCCAGCAGTGAGAGGGAGAGCCCCTATGGCTACACCTTC
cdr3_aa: CASSERESPYGYTF

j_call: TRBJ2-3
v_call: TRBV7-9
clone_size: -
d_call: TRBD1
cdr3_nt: TGTGCCAGCAGCTTAGGGCAGGGGGTGTGGGGCACAGATACGCAGTATTTT
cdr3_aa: CASSLGQGVWGTDTQYF

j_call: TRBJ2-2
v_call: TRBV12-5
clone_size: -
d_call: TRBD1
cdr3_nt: TGTGCTAGTGGTGCCGGACAGGGGAACACCGGGGAGCTGTTTTTT
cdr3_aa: CASGAGQGNTGELFF

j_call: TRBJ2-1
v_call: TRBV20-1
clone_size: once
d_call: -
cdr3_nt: TGCAGTGCTTTCCACAATGAGCAGTTCTTC
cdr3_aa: CSAFHNEQFF

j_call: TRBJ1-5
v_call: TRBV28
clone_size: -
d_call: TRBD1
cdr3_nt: TGTGCCAGCAGAAGACCGACAGGGAGAAATCAGCCCCAGCATTTT
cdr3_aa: CASRRPTGRNQPQHF